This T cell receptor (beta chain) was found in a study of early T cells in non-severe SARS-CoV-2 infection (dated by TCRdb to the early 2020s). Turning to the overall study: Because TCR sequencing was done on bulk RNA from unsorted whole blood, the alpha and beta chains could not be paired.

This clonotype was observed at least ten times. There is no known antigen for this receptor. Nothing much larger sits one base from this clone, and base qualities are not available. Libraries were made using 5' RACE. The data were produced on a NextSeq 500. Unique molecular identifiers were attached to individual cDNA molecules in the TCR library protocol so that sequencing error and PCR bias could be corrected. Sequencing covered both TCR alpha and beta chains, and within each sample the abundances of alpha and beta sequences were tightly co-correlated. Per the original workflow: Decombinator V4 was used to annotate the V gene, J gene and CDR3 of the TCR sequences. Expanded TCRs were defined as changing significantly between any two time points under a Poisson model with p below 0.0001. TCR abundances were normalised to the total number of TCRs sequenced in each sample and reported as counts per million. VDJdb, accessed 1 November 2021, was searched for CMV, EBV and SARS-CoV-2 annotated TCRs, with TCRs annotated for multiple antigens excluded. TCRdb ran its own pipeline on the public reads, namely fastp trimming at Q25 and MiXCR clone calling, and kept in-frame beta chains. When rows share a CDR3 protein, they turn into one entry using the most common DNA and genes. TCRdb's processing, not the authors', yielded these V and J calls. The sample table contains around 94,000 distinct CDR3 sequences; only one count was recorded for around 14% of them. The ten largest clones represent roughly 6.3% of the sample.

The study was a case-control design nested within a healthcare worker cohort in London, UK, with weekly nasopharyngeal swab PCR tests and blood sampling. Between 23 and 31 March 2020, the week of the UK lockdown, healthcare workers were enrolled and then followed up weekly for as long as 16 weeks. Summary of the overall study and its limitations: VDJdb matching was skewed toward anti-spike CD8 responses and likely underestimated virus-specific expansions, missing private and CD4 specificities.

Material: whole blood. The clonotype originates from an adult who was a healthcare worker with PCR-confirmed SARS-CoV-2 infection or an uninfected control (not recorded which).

The DNA sequence is TGTGCCAGCAGACCTAGCGGGACCCACAATGAGCAGTTCTTC. Translation gives CASRPSGTHNEQFF. The V gene is TRBV2 and the J gene is TRBJ2-1, with 9 bases matching TRBD2. For this chain, trimming is 6 bases at the V end and 5 bases at the J end, and the number of junction bases without a gene match is 5. According to the germline V gene, CDR1 reads SNHLY and CDR2 reads FYNNEI. The CDR3 starts with the cysteine, ends with the phenylalanine, and has 14 residues. Only the CDR3 DNA is retained, 42 bases long and in frame from the first base.